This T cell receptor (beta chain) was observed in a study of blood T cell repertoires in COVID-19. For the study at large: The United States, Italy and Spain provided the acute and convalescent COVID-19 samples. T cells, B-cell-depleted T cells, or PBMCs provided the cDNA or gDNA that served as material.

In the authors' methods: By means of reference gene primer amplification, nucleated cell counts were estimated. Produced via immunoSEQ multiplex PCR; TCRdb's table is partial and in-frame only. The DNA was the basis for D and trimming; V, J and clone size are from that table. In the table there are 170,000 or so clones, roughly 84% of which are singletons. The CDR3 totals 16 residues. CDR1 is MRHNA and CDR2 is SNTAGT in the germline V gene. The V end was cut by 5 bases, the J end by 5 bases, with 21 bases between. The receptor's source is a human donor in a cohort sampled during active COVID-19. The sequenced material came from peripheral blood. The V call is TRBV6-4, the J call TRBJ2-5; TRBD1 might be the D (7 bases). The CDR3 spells CASSTRQGRGRETQYF. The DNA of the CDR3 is TGTGCCAGCAGTACCCGACAGGGCAGGGGGAGGGAGACCCAGTACTTC.